These T cell receptor beta chains were read from a single sample in a study of cytomegalovirus exposure and HLA in healthy donors. Clones were read by immunoSEQ multiplex PCR, and TCRdb kept only the in-frame ones, dropping some. The repertoire consists of 120,000 to 150,000 clones, with 78% occurring once and the leading ten covering about 2.8%. Sequencing was carried out using PBMCs. All receptors come from a male donor in good health and CMV-seronegative. CDR3s include the opening cysteine and the closing phenylalanine or tryptophan. The D gene is left open where the match is weak. Only part of the rows carry a size: once, few, many, or a class if the clone is expanded.

D gene	V gene	clone size	J gene	CDR3 DNA	CDR3 protein
NA	TRBV13	NA	TRBJ2-7	TGTGCCAGCAGCTCATTCTCCCGGGACAAATTCTACGAGCAGTACTTC	CASSSFSRDKFYEQYF
TRBD2	TRBV5-8	NA	TRBJ2-3	TGTGCCAGCAGCATAGGACTAGCGGGGGGGCCTAGTACGTCAGATACGCAGTATTTT	CASSIGLAGGPSTSDTQYF
TRBD1	TRBV7-6	NA	TRBJ1-1	TGTGCCAGCAGCCCACACCCGGACAGGTATAACACTGAAGCTTTCTTT	CASSPHPDRYNTEAFF
TRBD1	TRBV30	once	TRBJ2-7	TGTGCCTGGAGTTTAGGACAGGGGTACGAGCAGTACTTC	CAWSLGQGYEQYF
NA	TRBV19	NA	TRBJ2-3	TGTGCCAGTAGTGCCCGTGCACAGTCGAGCACAGATACGCAGTATTTT	CASSARAQSSTDTQYF
NA	TRBV6-1	few	TRBJ2-7	TGTGCCAGCATCCCGACTAGTGGGGGCTACGAGCAGTACTTC	CASIPTSGGYEQYF
NA	TRBV5-6	NA	TRBJ2-7	TGTGCCAGCAGCTCCCCCTCGGGGAGGGAGCAGTACTTC	CASSSPSGREQYF
TRBD1	TRBV27	NA	TRBJ1-1	TGTGCCAGCAGTTTGACAGGGGGTTGGAGCACTGAAGCTTTCTTT	CASSLTGGWSTEAFF
NA	TRBV30	NA	TRBJ2-7	TGTGCCTGGAGTGAAAGTTGGGGCCACGAGCAGTACTTC	CAWSESWGHEQYF
TRBD1	TRBV6-5	NA	TRBJ1-1	TGTGCCAGCAGTTCCTCGGGACAGGGGGCGGTTACTGAAGCTTTCTTT	CASSSSGQGAVTEAFF
TRBD1	TRBV30	NA	TRBJ2-5	TGTGCCTGGAATTCGGACAGGGGGCTTAGGGAGACCCAGTACTTC	CAWNSDRGLRETQYF
NA	TRBV19	NA	TRBJ1-1	TGTGCCAGTAGTTCGCCCGGGGGACTGAACACTGAAGCTTTCTTT	CASSSPGGLNTEAFF
TRBD2	TRBV6-6	once	TRBJ2-5	TGTGCCAGCAGGAGCGGGACTAGCGATACCGAGACCCAGTACTTC	CASRSGTSDTETQYF
NA	TRBV29-1	NA	TRBJ2-5	TGCAGCGTTGAAGATTCGGGGTTGCGGACCCAGTACTTC	CSVEDSGLRTQYF
NA	TRBV14	NA	TRBJ2-2	TGTGCCAGCAGCCAAGTCTGGAGGGCAGCCTCGAACACCGGGGAGCTGTTTTTT	CASSQVWRAASNTGELFF
NA	TRBV5-1	NA	TRBJ2-7	TGCGCCAGCAGCTTGGCCGGTCAGGGGATATACTACGAGCAGTACTTC	CASSLAGQGIYYEQYF
NA	TRBV9	NA	TRBJ2-7	TGTGCCAGCAGCGTAGGACAGAGCTCCTACGAGCAGTACTTC	CASSVGQSSYEQYF
NA	TRBV5-4	NA	TRBJ1-2	TGTGCCAGCAGCTTTGAAAGGGGCCATGGCTACACCTTC	CASSFERGHGYTF
TRBD1	TRBV7-2	few	TRBJ2-7	TGTGCCAGCAGGTACAGGGGGTCCTACGAGCAGTACTTC	CASRYRGSYEQYF
TRBD2	TRBV29-1	NA	TRBJ2-7	TGCAGCCCCCGTAGTCAGCCGGGACTAGCGAGCTCCTACGAGCAGTACTTC	CSPRSQPGLASSYEQYF
TRBD1	TRBV29-1	NA	TRBJ2-2	TGCAGCGTTGAACGCCCGGGACAGATGAACACCGGGGAGCTGTTTTTT	CSVERPGQMNTGELFF
NA	TRBV30	few	TRBJ1-2	TGTGCCTGGAATCTTAGGGGTGCTAACTATGGCTACACCTTC	CAWNLRGANYGYTF
NA	TRBV9	NA	TRBJ1-1	TGTGCCAGCAGCGCCCTACGGACAAGCATGAACACTGAAGCTTTCTTT	CASSALRTSMNTEAFF
NA	TRBV18	few	TRBJ2-7	TGTGCCAGCTCACTGGGCAGTTCTGCCAGCTCCTACGAGCAGTACTTC	CASSLGSSASSYEQYF
NA	TRBV7-9	NA	TRBJ2-2	TGTGCCAGCAGCTTAGAAAGGGGAATCGGGGAGCTGTTTTTT	CASSLERGIGELFF
TRBD1	TRBV19	NA	TRBJ2-2	TGTGCCAGTAGCTCTGGGGGGACAGGACGCACCGGGGAGCTGTTTTTT	CASSSGGTGRTGELFF
TRBD1	TRBV11-3	NA	TRBJ2-7	TGTGCCAGCAGCTTAAGGGACAGCACATACGAGCAGTACTTC	CASSLRDSTYEQYF
TRBD2	TRBV7-2	NA	TRBJ2-1	TGTGCCAGCAGCTGGACTAGCGGAATGTACAATGAGCAGTTCTTC	CASSWTSGMYNEQFF
NA	TRBV6-5	NA	TRBJ1-2	TGTGCCAGCAGTTACTCGAAACGGGTGGGAGACTATGGCTACACCTTC	CASSYSKRVGDYGYTF
TRBD1	TRBV5-1	many	TRBJ2-2	TGCGCCAGCAGCTCACGGACAGGGGCCACCGGGGAGCTGTTTTTT	CASSSRTGATGELFF
NA	TRBV7-9	NA	TRBJ2-7	TGTGCCAGCAGCTCGACAGATTACGAGCAGTACTTC	CASSSTDYEQYF
NA	TRBV9	NA	TRBJ2-2	TGTGCCAGCAGCGAGATCCTAGACACCGGGGAGCTGTTTTTT	CASSEILDTGELFF
NA	TRBV29-1	NA	TRBJ1-2	TGCAGCGTTGGCGCGGGGCGCGGCTACACCTTC	CSVGAGRGYTF
TRBD1	TRBV9	NA	TRBJ1-1	TGTGCCAGCAGCCCCCGACAGGGTGGTCTAGTCACTGAAGCTTTCTTT	CASSPRQGGLVTEAFF
NA	TRBV7-2	NA	TRBJ2-7	TGTGCCAGCAGCCCTAGTGTCGTCCACGAGCAGTACTTC	CASSPSVVHEQYF
TRBD2	TRBV5-6	NA	TRBJ2-5	TGTGCCAGCAGCTGGACCCAGGCGGGGGGCGGGGAGACCCAGTACTTC	CASSWTQAGGGETQYF
TRBD2	TRBV5-4	NA	TRBJ2-7	TGTGCCAGCAGCTTGGGGCTAGCGGGAACCGGATACGAGCAGTACTTC	CASSLGLAGTGYEQYF
TRBD1	TRBV5-1	NA	TRBJ1-2	TGCGCCAGCAGCTTGGTTGGGACAGGGGGCGTAGGTAGTGGCTACACCTTC	CASSLVGTGGVGSGYTF
TRBD1	TRBV29-1	NA	TRBJ2-7	TGCAGCGTAACAGGGGGAACGGCCTACGAGCAGTACTTC	CSVTGGTAYEQYF
TRBD2	TRBV6-6	few	TRBJ2-7	TGTGCCAGCATCCAAGCGGGAGTGAGCTACGAGCAGTACTTC	CASIQAGVSYEQYF
NA	TRBV30	NA	TRBJ1-5	TGTGCCTGGAGTGTTACCCCCAGCGGAGATCAGCCCCAGCATTTT	CAWSVTPSGDQPQHF
TRBD1	TRBV28	NA	TRBJ1-1	TGTGCCAGCAGTCACCCTACAGGGGACGCCACTGAAGCTTTCTTT	CASSHPTGDATEAFF
NA	TRBV19	NA	TRBJ1-5	TGTGCCAGTAGTATCCAGAATCAGCCCCAGCATTTT	CASSIQNQPQHF
NA	TRBV5-5	NA	TRBJ1-2	TGTGCCAGCAGTTTGGGTATAGGACAGATCTATGGCTACACCTTC	CASSLGIGQIYGYTF
NA	TRBV6-6	NA	TRBJ1-1	TGTGCCAGCAGTTACAATGTGGAGGGGAAGAACACTGAAGCTTTCTTT	CASSYNVEGKNTEAFF
TRBD1	TRBV5-1	NA	TRBJ2-3	TGCGCCAGCAGTAAAAGGGACAGGGGTATGGATACGCAGTATTTT	CASSKRDRGMDTQYF
NA	TRBV2	few	TRBJ1-3	TGTGCCAGCAGTGATCGGCGGAGCTCTGGAAACACCATATATTTT	CASSDRRSSGNTIYF
NA	TRBV30	NA	TRBJ2-7	TGTGCCTACCGACACAGATACGAGCAGTACTTC	CAYRHRYEQYF
NA	TRBV7-6	NA	TRBJ2-1	TGTGCCAGCAGCTTAGATGGCAACAATGAGCAGTTCTTC	CASSLDGNNEQFF
TRBD1	TRBV5-4	NA	TRBJ2-7	TGTGCCAGCAGCTCCATTGACAGGGCACTTTACTTC	CASSSIDRALYF
TRBD1	TRBV5-6	NA	TRBJ2-1	TGTGCCAGCAGCTTGCTGCAGGGGGCTCCCCCTGGAAATGAGCAGTTCTTC	CASSLLQGAPPGNEQFF
TRBD1	TRBV5-1	few	TRBJ2-2	TGCGCCAGCAGCTCCGGGACAGCCTTCACCGGGGAGCTGTTTTTT	CASSSGTAFTGELFF
NA	TRBV7-3	few	TRBJ1-2	TGTGCCAGCAGCAATCCTGGGGCGGCCTTC	CASSNPGAAF
TRBD1	TRBV4-3	few	TRBJ1-4	TGCGCCAGCAGCCAGGACAGGGCCAATGAAAAACTGTTTTTT	CASSQDRANEKLFF
NA	TRBV30	NA	TRBJ1-2	TGTGCCTGGAGTCCACTGGGCCCCCCCGGGGCTAACTATGGCTACACCTTC	CAWSPLGPPGANYGYTF
NA	TRBV5-4	NA	TRBJ1-2	TGTGCCAGCAGCTTGGTCCAGGGCCAGGGGACGAGGGGCTACACCTTC	CASSLVQGQGTRGYTF
NA	TRBV5-4	NA	TRBJ2-5	TGTGCCAGCAGCTCTAAAAAACAAGAGACCCAGTACTTC	CASSSKKQETQYF